The 19 T cell receptor beta chains given below trace back to one sample, sequenced in a study of cytomegalovirus exposure and HLA in healthy donors. PCR was performed using 60 Vbeta and 13 Jbeta primers. The assay was immunoSEQ multiplex PCR, and TCRdb's table has in-frame clones only and misses some. The table shows more than 110,000 clones, with 70% to 80% occurring only once. The sample was PBMCs. These receptors were collected from a female donor in good health and CMV-seronegative.

For this clone: The junction differs from germline at one of its ends, possibly a read error. The chain employs TRBV6-1 and TRBJ2-3; 8 nucleotides line up with TRBD2. The CDR3 has 16 amino acids. CDR1 and CDR2 from the germline V gene are MNHNS and SASEGT. The CDR3 DNA sequence: TGTGCCAGCAGTGAAGGGGCTAGCGGGTTAGGAGATACGCAGTGTTTT. This translates into CASSEGASGLGDTQCF.

J is TRBJ2-1 and V is TRBV19, with 13 bases identical to TRBD2. There are 15 residues in the CDR3. With 6 bases clipped from V and 6 bases from J, the junction kept 5 bases outside the gene matches. In germline, CDR1 is LNHDA, CDR2 SQIVND (reference sequence). The CDR3 bases are TGTGCCAGTAGGACTAGCGGGAGGAGTTCCAATGAGCAGTTCTTC. This gives the protein CASRTSGRSSNEQFF.

A few counts support this clone. J is TRBJ1-4 and V is TRBV4-1; D remains unclear. The CDR3 contains 14 residues. CDR1 MGHRA and CDR2 YSYEKL come from the germline V gene. The V end lost 4 bases, the J end lost 5 bases, and 11 bases lay between the germline ends. The CDR3 region has the DNA TGCGCCAGCAGCCTCGGGAGGGCGAATGAAAAACTGTTTTTT. Residues: CASSLGRANEKLFF.

The chain employs TRBV28 and TRBJ1-2, with 10 positions matching TRBD1. The CDR3 is made up of 15 amino acids. CDR1 and CDR2 from the germline V gene are MDHEN and SYDVKM. The V segment lost 2 bases and the J segment 4 bases; nucleotides outside the gene matches: 4. The CDR3 region is CASSLGQGGGYGYTF. DNA of the CDR3: TGTGCCAGCAGTTTAGGACAGGGGGGCGGCTATGGCTACACCTTC.

The chain combines TRBV5-4 with TRBJ2-1; TRBD2 agrees at 10 bases. J lost 8 bases, V lost 0 bases, and 5 bases had no gene match. The CDR3 has 15 residues. CDR1 and CDR2 (germline): SGHNT, YYREEE (reference sequence). CDR3 sequence (DNA): TGTGCCAGCAGCTTGGAGCCAGCGGGAGGGGATGAGCAGTTCTTC. This encodes CASSLEPAGGDEQFF.

The chain recombines TRBV10-3 with TRBJ1-5; possibly TRBD1 for D (5 bases). Germline V gene data show CDR1 as ENHRY and CDR2 as SYGVKD. The germline V and J ends were trimmed by 5 bases and 5 bases, with 10 bases remaining between them. The CDR3 consists of 13 residues. This CDR3 is CAISPQVDQPQHF. In nucleotides, the CDR3 is TGTGCCATCAGTCCACAGGTGGATCAGCCCCAGCATTTT.

The chain joins TRBV12-5 to TRBJ1-3; 7 bases fit TRBD1. CDR3 length: 11 residues. The germline CDR1 and CDR2 sequences are LGHNT and FRNRAP. The J segment lost 16 bases and the V segment lost 3 bases, leaving 6 bases of the junction unmatched. The CDR3 protein is CASGLIQGIYF. CDR3 coding DNA: TGTGCTAGTGGTTTAATACAGGGGATCTATTTT.

The chain uses TRBV4-1 and TRBJ2-1; maybe TRBD1 (6 bases). V lost 3 bases to trimming and J lost 8 bases, with 14 bases between them. The CDR3 is 14 amino acids. The germline V gene encodes CDR1 MGHRA and CDR2 YSYEKL. The CDR3 DNA follows: TGCGCCAGCAGCCATCTGACAGGAAGCGATGAGCAGTTCTTC. Protein sequence: CASSHLTGSDEQFF.

V gene TRBV11-3 combines with J gene TRBJ2-7; 8 nucleotides align to TRBD1. In germline, CDR1 is SGHNT, CDR2 YENEEA. This CDR3 is 14 amino acids long. After removal of 1 base from V and 5 bases from J, the junction contained 4 bases not matched to a gene. The CDR3 sequence: CASSLGDRGHEQYF. The CDR3 DNA reads as TGTGCCAGCAGCTTAGGAGACAGGGGTCACGAGCAGTACTTC. Combining the CDR3 with reference TRBV11-3 and TRBJ2-7 gives the whole variable domain EAGVVQSPRYKIIEKKQPVAFWCNPISGHNTLYWYLQNLGQGPELLIRYENEEAVDDSQLPKDRFSAERLKGVDSTLKIQPAELGDSAVYLCASSLGDRGHEQYFGPGTRLTVT.

V and J are TRBV6-5 and TRBJ1-2, with D unresolved. The CDR3 extends over 14 amino acids. V was shortened by 5 bases and J by 1 base, with 11 bases between the two germline ends. In germline, CDR1 is MNHEY, CDR2 SVGAGI. In DNA, the CDR3 is TGTGCCAGCAGTCAAGAATTAGTTAACTATGGCTACACCTTC. It encodes CASSQELVNYGYTF.

This rearrangement joins TRBV11-3 to TRBJ1-2, with D hard to call. Germline V gene lookup returns CDR1 SGHNT and CDR2 YENEEA. V lost 5 bases to trimming and J lost 2 bases, with 9 bases between them. The CDR3 is 13 amino acids. The CDR3 DNA sequence: TGTGCCAGCAGCCACGGGGAGAACTATGGCTACACCTTC. It specifies CASSHGENYGYTF.

The rearrangement joins TRBV7-2 to TRBJ2-5; 8 positions match TRBD1. Germline CDR1 reads SGHTA; CDR2 reads FQGNSA. CDR3 length: 15 residues. V dropped 5 bases and J dropped 5; count of bases not matched to a gene: 10. The CDR3 DNA is TGTGCCAGCAGCCTTACCGGGACAGGATGGGAGACCCAGTACTTC. It yields the protein CASSLTGTGWETQYF.

This clone appeared once. The chain employs TRBV12-1 and TRBJ1-6; TRBD1 was called by the table and not checked on the DNA. TRBV12-1 is listed as a pseudogene. The CDR3 length is 14 residues. The CDR3 bases are TGTGCCAGCAGGATACAGGGCGAAGGATCACCCCTCCACTTT. Its translation: CASRIQGEGSPLHF.

V is TRBV6-1 and J is TRBJ2-7, with TRBD1 identical over 7 bases. Germline assignment: CDR1 MNHNS and CDR2 SASEGT. This CDR3 is built from 15 residues. With 4 bases clipped from V and 2 bases from J, the junction kept 8 bases outside the gene matches. The DNA of the CDR3 is TGTGCCAGCAGTGTAGGGACAGAGAATCCCTACGAGCAGTACTTC. It is translated as CASSVGTENPYEQYF.

The chain employs TRBV19 and TRBJ2-5; D is unresolved. Germline CDR1 LNHDA, CDR2 SQIVND (reference sequence). The germline V and J ends were trimmed by 5 bases and 2 bases, with 15 bases remaining between them. The CDR3 length is 15 residues. The DNA for the CDR3 is TGTGCCAGTAGTCTGGGCACGAAATGGCAAGAGACCCAGTACTTC. Protein product: CASSLGTKWQETQYF.

This clone occurred a few times. V is TRBV7-9 and J is TRBJ1-1, with TRBD1 identical over 8 bases. Germline V gene lookup returns CDR1 SEHNR and CDR2 FQNEAQ (reference sequence). After removal of 6 bases from V and 8 bases from J, the junction contained 5 bases not matched to a gene. This CDR3 region has 12 residues. This CDR3 reads CASSFSGGEAFF. DNA for the CDR3: TGTGCCAGCAGTTTCTCAGGGGGCGAAGCTTTCTTT. The complete variable domain, with remaining parts taken from reference TRBV7-9 and TRBJ1-1, reads DTGVSQNPRHKITKRGQNVTFRCDPISEHNRLYWYRQTLGQGPEFLTYFQNEAQLEKSRLLSDRFSAERPKGSFSTLEIQRTEQGDSAMYLCASSFSGGEAFFGQGTRLTVV.

This sequence joins TRBV6-1 and TRBJ1-1; maybe TRBD1 (5 bases). Germline V gene sequence: CDR1 MNHNS, CDR2 SASEGT. V lost 6 bases and J lost 0, with 8 bases in between. This CDR3 spans 13 amino acids. Here the CDR3 reads CASRVQVNTEAFF. In DNA, the CDR3 is TGTGCCAGCAGGGTACAGGTGAACACTGAAGCTTTCTTT.

This clone was observed a few times. The CDR3 DNA is TGTGCCAGCAGTGAACCCAGGAAAGCTTTCTTT. Protein: CASSEPRKAFF. This chain connects TRBV2 to TRBJ1-1; D is unclear. V lost 2 bases to trimming and J lost 9 bases, with 7 bases between them. The CDR3 has 11 residues. CDR1 SNHLY and CDR2 FYNNEI come from the germline V gene. The full variable domain, with the rest looked up from reference TRBV2 and TRBJ1-1, is EPEVTQTPSHQVTQMGQEVILRCVPISNHLYFYWYRQILGQKVEFLVSFYNNEISEKSEIFDDQFSVERPDGSNFTLKIRSTKLEDSAMYFCASSEPRKAFFGQGTRLTVV.

The table lists this clone with a few counts. This chain connects TRBV6-5 to TRBJ2-7; tentatively, D is TRBD2 (5 bases). Looked up from germline, CDR1 is MNHEY and CDR2 is SVGAGI. Deletions cut 6 bases from V and 2 bases from J, with 14 bases between. The CDR3 runs to 14 residues. The CDR3 DNA sequence: TGTGCCAGCAGACTAGTCTCTTCAGCCTACGAGCAGTACTTC. Amino acid sequence: CASRLVSSAYEQYF.